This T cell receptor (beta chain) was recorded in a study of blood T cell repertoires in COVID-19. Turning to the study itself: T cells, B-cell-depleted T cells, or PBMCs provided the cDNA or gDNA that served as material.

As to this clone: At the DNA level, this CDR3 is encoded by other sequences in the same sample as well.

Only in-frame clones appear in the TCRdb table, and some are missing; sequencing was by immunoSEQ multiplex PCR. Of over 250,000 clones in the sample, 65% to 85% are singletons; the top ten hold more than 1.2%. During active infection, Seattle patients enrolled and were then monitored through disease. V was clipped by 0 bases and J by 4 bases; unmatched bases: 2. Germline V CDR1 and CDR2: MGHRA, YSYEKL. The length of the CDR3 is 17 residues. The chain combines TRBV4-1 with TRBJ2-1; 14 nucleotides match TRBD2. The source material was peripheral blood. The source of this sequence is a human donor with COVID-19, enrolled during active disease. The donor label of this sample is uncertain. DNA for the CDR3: TGCGCCAGCAGCCAAGAGGGACTAGCGGGAGCATACAATGAGCAGTTCTTC. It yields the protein CASSQEGLAGAYNEQFF.